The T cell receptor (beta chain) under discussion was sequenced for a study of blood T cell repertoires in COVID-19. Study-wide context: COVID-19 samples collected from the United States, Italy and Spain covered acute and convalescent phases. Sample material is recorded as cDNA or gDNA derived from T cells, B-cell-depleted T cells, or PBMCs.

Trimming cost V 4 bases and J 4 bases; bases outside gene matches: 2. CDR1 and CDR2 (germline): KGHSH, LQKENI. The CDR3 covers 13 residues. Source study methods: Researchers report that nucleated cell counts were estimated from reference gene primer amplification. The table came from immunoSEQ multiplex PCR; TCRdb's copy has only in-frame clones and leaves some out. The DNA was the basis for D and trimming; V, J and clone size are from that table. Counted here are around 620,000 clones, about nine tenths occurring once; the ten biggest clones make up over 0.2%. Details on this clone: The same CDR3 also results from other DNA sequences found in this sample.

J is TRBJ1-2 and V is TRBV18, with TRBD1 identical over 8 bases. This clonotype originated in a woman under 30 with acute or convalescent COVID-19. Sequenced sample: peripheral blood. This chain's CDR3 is CASSLGTGYGYTF. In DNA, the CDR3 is TGTGCCAGCTCACTTGGGACAGGCTATGGCTACACCTTC.